This T cell receptor beta chain stems from a study of blood T cell repertoires in COVID-19. On the study more broadly: Samples came from the United States, Italy and Spain, spanning acute and convalescent COVID-19.

Trimming at V came to 1 base and at J to 9 bases, leaving 9 bases not matched to a gene. CDR3 size: 15 residues. Germline CDR1 and CDR2: LGHNA and YNFKEQ. Authors' analysis steps: Reference gene primers were amplified, and this amplification served to estimate nucleated cell counts. The protocol was immunoSEQ multiplex PCR, while the TCRdb copy is restricted to in-frame clones and leaves out a portion. V, J and clone size derive from that table, while D and trimming were established from the DNA sequence. The sample lists 110,000 or so clones; roughly 88% were seen once. The V gene is TRBV4-2, the J gene TRBJ2-1, with TRBD1 matching over 7 bases. The material sequenced was peripheral blood. The sequence was obtained from a woman between 70 and 85 years old who had recovered from COVID-19. The CDR3 DNA sequence: TGTGCCAGCAGCCAAGCAGGGACAGTGAGATCTGAGCAGTTCTTC. Protein product: CASSQAGTVRSEQFF.